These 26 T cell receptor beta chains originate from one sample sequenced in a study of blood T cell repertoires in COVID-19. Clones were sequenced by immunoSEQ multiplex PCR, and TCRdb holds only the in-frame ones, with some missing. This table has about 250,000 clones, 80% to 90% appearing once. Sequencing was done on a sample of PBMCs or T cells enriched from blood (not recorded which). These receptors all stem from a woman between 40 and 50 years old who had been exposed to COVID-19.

The CDR3, as DNA: TGTGCCAGCAGCCTTGGACAGGATGAAAAACTGTTTTTT. Translation gives CASSLGQDEKLFF. This sequence joins TRBV5-4 and TRBJ1-4; 7 bases match TRBD1. The CDR3 totals 13 residues. The J segment lost 6 bases and the V segment lost 4 bases, leaving 3 bases of the junction unmatched. CDR1 is SGHNT and CDR2 is YYREEE in the germline V gene (reference sequence).

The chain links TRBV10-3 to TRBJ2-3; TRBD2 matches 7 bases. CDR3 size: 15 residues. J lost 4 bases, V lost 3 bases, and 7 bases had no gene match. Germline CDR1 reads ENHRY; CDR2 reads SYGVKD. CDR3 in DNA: TGTGCCATCAGTGATATTCGCGGGAGAGCAGATACGCAGTATTTT. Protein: CAISDIRGRADTQYF.

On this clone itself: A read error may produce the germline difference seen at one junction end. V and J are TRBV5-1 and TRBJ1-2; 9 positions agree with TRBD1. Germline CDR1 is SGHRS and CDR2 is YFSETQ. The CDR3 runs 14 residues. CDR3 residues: CASSGTGTNYGYTF. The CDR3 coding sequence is TGTGCCAGCAGCGGGACAGGGACTAACTATGGCTACACCTTC.

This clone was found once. The CDR3 nucleotides read TGTGCCAGCAGCTTATCACGGAGCCTTGAGCAGTTCTTC. Protein product: CASSLSRSLEQFF. The chain recombines TRBV11-3 with TRBJ2-1; D gene unclear. Germline V gene sequence: CDR1 SGHNT, CDR2 YENEEA. There are 13 residues in the CDR3. The V and J ends lost 2 bases and 9 bases respectively, with 11 bases between them. The full variable domain, rest sourced from reference TRBV11-3 and TRBJ2-1, is EAGVVQSPRYKIIEKKQPVAFWCNPISGHNTLYWYLQNLGQGPELLIRYENEEAVDDSQLPKDRFSAERLKGVDSTLKIQPAELGDSAVYLCASSLSRSLEQFFGPGTRLTVL.

In DNA form, the CDR3 reads TGTGCCAGCCGGGACAGGGGGCGCTCGGAGCAGTTCTTC. Translated: CASRDRGRSEQFF. The chain combines TRBV28 with TRBJ2-1, with 12 bases aligning to TRBD1. This CDR3 is 13 amino acids long. Trimming cost V 8 bases and J 10 bases; bases outside gene matches: 6. Germline V CDR1 and CDR2: MDHEN, SYDVKM.

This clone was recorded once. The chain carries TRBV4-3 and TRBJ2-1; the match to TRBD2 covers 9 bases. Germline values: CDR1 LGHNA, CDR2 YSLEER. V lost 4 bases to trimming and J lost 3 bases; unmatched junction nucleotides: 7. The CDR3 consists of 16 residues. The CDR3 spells CASSRSSGVIYNEQFF. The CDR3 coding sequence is TGCGCCAGCAGCCGGTCTAGCGGGGTTATCTACAATGAGCAGTTCTTC.

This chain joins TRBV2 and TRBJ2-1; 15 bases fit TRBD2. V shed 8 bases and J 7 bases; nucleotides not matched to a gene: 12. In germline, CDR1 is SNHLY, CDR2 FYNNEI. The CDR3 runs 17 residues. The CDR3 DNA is TGTGCCAGCTCAGGACTAGCGGGAGGGATAGGGGGAAATGAGCAGTTCTTC. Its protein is CASSGLAGGIGGNEQFF.

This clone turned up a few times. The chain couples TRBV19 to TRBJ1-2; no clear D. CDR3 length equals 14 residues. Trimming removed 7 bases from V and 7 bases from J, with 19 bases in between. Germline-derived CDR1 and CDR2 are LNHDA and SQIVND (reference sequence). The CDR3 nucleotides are TGTGCCAGTAACGCCCGATGGTCCATGAGTGGCTACACCTTC. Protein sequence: CASNARWSMSGYTF.

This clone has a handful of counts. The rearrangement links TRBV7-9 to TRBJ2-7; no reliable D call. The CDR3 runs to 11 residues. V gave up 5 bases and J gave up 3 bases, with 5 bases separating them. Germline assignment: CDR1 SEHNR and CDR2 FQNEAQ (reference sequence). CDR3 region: CASSAYYEQYF. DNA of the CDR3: TGTGCCAGCAGCGCCTACTACGAGCAGTACTTC.

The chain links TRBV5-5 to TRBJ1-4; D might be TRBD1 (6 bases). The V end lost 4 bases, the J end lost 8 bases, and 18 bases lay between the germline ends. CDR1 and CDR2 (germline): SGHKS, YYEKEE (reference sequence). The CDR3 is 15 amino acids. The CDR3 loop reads CASSVGAGREEKLFF. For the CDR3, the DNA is TGTGCCAGCAGCGTGGGGGCAGGCCGGGAAGAAAAACTGTTTTTT.

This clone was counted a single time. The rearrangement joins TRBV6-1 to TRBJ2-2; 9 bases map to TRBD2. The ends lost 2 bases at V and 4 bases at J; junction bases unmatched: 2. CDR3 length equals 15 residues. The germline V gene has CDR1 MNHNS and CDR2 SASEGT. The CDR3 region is CASSERAGGTGELFF. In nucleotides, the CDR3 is TGTGCCAGCAGTGAAAGAGCGGGGGGCACCGGGGAGCTGTTTTTT.

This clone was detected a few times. The CDR3 reads CATSDETGEETQYF. CDR3 bases: TGTGCCACCAGTGACGAGACAGGGGAAGAGACCCAGTACTTC. The chain recombines TRBV24-1 with TRBJ2-5, with 8 bases matching TRBD1. The CDR3 has 14 amino acids. Germline values: CDR1 KGHDR, CDR2 SFDVKD. The V and J ends lost 4 bases and 3 bases, in that order; junction bases with no gene match: 3.

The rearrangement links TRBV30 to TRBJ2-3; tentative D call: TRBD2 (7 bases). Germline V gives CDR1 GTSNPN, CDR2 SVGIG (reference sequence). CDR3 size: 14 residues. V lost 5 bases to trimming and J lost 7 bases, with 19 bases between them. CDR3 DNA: TGTGCCTGGGGTAGTGGGGGGGGCCGGAATACGCAGTATTTT. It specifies CAWGSGGGRNTQYF. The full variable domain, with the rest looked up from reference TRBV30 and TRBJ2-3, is SQTIHQWPATLVQPVGSPLSLECTVEGTSNPNLYWYRQAAGRGLQLLFYSVGIGQISSEVPQNLSASRPQDRQFILSSKKLLLSDSGFYLCAWGSGGGRNTQYFGPGTRLTVL.

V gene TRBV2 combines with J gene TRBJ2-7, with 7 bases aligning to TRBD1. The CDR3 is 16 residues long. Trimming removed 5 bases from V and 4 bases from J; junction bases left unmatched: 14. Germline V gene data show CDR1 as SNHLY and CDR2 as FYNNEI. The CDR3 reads CASSKTTGTASYEQYV. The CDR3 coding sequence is TGTGCCAGCAGTAAGACGACCGGGACAGCATCTTACGAGCAGTACGTC.

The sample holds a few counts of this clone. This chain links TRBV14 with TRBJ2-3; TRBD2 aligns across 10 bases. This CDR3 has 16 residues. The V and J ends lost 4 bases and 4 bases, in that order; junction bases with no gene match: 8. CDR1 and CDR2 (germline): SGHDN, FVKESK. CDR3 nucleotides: TGTGCCAGCAGCCCATCATTGCTAGCGGGAGCAGATACGCAGTATTTT. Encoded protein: CASSPSLLAGADTQYF.

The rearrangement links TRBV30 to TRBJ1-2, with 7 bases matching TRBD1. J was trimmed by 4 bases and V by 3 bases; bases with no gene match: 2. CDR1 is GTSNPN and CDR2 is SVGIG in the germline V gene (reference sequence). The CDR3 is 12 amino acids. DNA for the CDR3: TGTGCCTGGAGAAGGGGGCTCTATGGCTACACCTTC. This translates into CAWRRGLYGYTF.

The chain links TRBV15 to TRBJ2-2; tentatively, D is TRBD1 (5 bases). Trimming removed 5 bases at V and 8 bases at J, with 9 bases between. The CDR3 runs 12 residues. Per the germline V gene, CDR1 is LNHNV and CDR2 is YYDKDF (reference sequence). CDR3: CATSPGLGELFF. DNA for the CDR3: TGTGCCACCAGCCCAGGGTTGGGGGAGCTGTTTTTT.

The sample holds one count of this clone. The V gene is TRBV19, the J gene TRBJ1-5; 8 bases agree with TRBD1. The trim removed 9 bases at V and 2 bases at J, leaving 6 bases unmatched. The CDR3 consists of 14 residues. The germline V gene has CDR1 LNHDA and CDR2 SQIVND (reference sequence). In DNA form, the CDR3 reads TGTGCCAGGACGGACAGGGTGTGCAATCAGCCCCAGCATTTT. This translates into CARTDRVCNQPQHF.

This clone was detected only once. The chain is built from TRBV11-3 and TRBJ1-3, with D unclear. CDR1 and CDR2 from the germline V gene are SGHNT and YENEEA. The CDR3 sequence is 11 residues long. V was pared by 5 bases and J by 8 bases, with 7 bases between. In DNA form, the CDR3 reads TGTGCCAGCAGCAACGGGTACACCATATATTTT. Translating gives CASSNGYTIYF.

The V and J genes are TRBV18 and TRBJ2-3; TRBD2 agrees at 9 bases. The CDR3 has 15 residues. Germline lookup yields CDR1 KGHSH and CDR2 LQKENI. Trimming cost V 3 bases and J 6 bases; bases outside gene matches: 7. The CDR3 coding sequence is TGTGCCAGCTCACCCCACGAGGCGGGGGGGGATACGCAGTATTTT. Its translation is CASSPHEAGGDTQYF.

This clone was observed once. The CDR3 DNA reads TGTGCCTGGAGGACTAGCGGGAGAGGGGGAAGGGGGGCCAATGAGCAGTTCTTC. Protein product: CAWRTSGRGGRGANEQFF. The V and J genes are TRBV30 and TRBJ2-1; 12 bases match TRBD2. The CDR3 sequence is 18 residues long. Germline CDR1 GTSNPN, CDR2 SVGIG (reference sequence). V gave up 3 bases and J gave up 6 bases; unmatched junction bases: 15.

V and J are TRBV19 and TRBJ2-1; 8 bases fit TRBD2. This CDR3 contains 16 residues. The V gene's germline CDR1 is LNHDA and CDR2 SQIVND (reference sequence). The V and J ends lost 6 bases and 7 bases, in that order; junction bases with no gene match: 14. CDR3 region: CASRRQHSGVINEQFF. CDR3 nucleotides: TGTGCCAGTAGGAGACAGCATAGCGGGGTGATTAATGAGCAGTTCTTC.

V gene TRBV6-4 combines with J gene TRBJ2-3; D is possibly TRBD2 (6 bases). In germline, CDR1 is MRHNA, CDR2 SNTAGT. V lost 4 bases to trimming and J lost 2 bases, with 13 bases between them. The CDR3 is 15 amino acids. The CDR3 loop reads CASSVTGAPTDTQYF. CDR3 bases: TGTGCCAGCAGTGTTACGGGAGCCCCCACAGATACGCAGTATTTT.

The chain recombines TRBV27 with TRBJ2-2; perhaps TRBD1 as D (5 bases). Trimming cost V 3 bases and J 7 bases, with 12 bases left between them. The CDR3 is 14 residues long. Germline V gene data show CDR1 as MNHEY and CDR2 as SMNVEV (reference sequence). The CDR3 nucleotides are TGTGCCAGCAGTTTCACAGGTGTAGGCGGGGAGCTGTTTTTT. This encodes CASSFTGVGGELFF.

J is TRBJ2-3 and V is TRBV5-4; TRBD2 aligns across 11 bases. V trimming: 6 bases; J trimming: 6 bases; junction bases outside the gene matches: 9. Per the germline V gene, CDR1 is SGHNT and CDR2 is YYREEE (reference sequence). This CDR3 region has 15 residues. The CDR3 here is CASNLRLAGTDTQYF. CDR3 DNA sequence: TGTGCCAGCAATCTAAGACTAGCGGGAACTGATACGCAGTATTTT.

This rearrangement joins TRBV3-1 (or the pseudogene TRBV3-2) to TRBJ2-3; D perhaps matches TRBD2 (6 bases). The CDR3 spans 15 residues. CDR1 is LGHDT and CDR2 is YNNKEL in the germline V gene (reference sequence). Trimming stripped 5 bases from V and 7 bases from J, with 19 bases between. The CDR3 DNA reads TGTGCCAGCAGCTGGGCCCGACTAGTGTCTAATACGCAGTATTTT. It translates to CASSWARLVSNTQYF.